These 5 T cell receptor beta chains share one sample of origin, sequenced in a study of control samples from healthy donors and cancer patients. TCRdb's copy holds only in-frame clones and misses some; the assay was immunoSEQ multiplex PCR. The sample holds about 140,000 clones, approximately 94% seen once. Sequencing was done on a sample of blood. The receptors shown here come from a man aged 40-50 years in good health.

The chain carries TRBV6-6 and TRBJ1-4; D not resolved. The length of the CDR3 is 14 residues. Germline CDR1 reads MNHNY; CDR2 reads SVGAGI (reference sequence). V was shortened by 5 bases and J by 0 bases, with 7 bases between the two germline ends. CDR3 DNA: TGTGCCAGCAGTCCCTCCTCAACTAATGAAAAACTGTTTTTT. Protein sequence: CASSPSSTNEKLFF.

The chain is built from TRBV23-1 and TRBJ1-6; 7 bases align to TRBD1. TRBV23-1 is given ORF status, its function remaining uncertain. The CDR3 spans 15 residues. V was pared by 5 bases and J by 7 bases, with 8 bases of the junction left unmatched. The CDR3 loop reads CASSYPGQQNSPLHF. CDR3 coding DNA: TGCGCCAGCAGTTACCCGGGACAGCAGAATTCACCCCTCCACTTT.

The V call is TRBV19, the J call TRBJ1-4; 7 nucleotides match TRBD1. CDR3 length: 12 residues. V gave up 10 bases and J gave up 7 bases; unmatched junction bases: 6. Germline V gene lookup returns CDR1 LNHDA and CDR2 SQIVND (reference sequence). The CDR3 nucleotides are TGTGCCACTACTTGGACAGGTGAAAAACTGTTTTTT. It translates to CATTWTGEKLFF. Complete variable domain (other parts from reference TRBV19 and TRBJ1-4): DGGITQSPKYLFRKEGQNVTLSCEQNLNHDAMYWYRQDPGQGLRLIYYSQIVNDFQKGDIAEGYSVSREKKESFPLTVTSAQKNPTAFYLCATTWTGEKLFFGSGTQLSVL.

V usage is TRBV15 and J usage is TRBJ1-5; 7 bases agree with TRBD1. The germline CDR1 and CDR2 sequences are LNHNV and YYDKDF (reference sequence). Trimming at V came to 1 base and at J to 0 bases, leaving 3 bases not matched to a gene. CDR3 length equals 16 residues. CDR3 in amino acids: CATSRGTGPSNQPQHF. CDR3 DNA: TGTGCCACCAGCAGAGGGACAGGCCCTAGCAATCAGCCCCAGCATTTT. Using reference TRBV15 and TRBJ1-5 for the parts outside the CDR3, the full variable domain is DAMVIQNPRYQVTQFGKPVTLSCSQTLNHNVMYWYQQKSSQAPKLLFHYYDKDFNNEADTPDNFQSRRPNTSFCFLDIRSPGLGDTAMYLCATSRGTGPSNQPQHFGDGTRLSIL.

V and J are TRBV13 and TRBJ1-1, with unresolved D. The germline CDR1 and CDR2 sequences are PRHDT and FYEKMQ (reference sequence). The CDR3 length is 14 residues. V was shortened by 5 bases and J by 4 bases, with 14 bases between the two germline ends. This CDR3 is CASSAALRGTEAFF. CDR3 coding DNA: TGTGCCAGCAGCGCGGCCCTCCGGGGCACTGAAGCTTTCTTT.